Reported below is one TCR beta chain. Allocation to cohorts depended on clinical history reported by the participants. Germline CDR1 is LGHDT and CDR2 is YNNKEL (reference sequence). The CDR3 has 17 amino acids. The V and J ends lost 5 bases and 2 bases, in that order; junction bases with no gene match: 7. The entry originates in a study of blood T cell repertoires in COVID-19. Study at large: T cells, B-cell-depleted T cells, or PBMCs supplied cDNA or gDNA.

Authors' processing steps: Scientists estimated how many nucleated cells there were by amplifying reference gene primers. The table came from immunoSEQ multiplex PCR; TCRdb's copy has only in-frame clones and leaves some out. V, J and clone size derive from that table, while D and trimming were established from the DNA sequence. The data contain a few hundred thousand clones, about 90% of them singletons. Material: PBMCs or T cells enriched from blood (not recorded which). The V gene is TRBV3-1 (or the pseudogene TRBV3-2), the J gene TRBJ2-5; the match to TRBD2 covers 14 bases. This clonotype was sampled from a woman aged 25 to 39 who had recovered from COVID-19. The CDR3 region is CASSYPTSGGAQETQYF. As DNA, the CDR3 is TGTGCCAGCAGCTACCCGACTAGCGGGGGGGCTCAAGAGACCCAGTACTTC.